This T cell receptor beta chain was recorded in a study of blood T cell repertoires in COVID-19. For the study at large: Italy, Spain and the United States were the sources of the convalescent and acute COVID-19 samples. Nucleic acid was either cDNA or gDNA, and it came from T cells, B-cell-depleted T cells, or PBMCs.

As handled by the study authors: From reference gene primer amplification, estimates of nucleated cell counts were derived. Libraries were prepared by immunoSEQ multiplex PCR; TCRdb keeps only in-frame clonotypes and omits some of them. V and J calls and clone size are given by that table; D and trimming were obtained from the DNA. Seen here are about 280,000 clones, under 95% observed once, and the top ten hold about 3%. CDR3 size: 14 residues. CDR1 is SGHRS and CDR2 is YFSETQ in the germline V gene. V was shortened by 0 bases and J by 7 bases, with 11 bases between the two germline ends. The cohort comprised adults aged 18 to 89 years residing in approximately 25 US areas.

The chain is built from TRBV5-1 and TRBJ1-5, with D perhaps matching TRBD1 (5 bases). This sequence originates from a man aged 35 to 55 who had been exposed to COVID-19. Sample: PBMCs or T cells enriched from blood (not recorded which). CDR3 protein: CASSLVGGDQPQHF. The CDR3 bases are TGCGCCAGCAGCTTGGTGGGGGGGGACCAGCCCCAGCATTTT.